The 20 T cell receptor beta chains in this list originate from one sample, sequenced in a study of blood T cell repertoires in COVID-19. The protocol was immunoSEQ multiplex PCR, while the TCRdb copy is restricted to in-frame clones and leaves out a portion. The sample comprises approximately 140,000 clones, about 86% of which are singletons, and 3.5% to 4.5% rests with the top ten. The sample comprised peripheral blood. The source is a woman aged 40 to 50 with acute or convalescent COVID-19.

The table lists this clone with a count of one. The chain employs TRBV18 and TRBJ1-1; D possibly corresponds to TRBD1 (5 bases). CDR3 size: 14 residues. In germline, CDR1 is KGHSH, CDR2 LQKENI. Trimming took off 5 bases at V and 0 bases at J, with 10 bases between the two ends. The CDR3 DNA follows: TGTGCCAGCTCATTAGGGGCCATGAACACTGAAGCTTTCTTT. Its protein product is CASSLGAMNTEAFF. The full variable domain, rest sourced from reference TRBV18 and TRBJ1-1, is NAGVMQNPRHLVRRRGQEARLRCSPMKGHSHVYWYRQLPEEGLKFMVYLQKENIIDESGMPKERFSAEFPKEGPSILRIQQVVRGDSAAYFCASSLGAMNTEAFFGQGTRLTVV.

This chain links TRBV19 with TRBJ2-1; possible D gene TRBD2, 5 bases. The CDR3 is made up of 14 amino acids. Germline values: CDR1 LNHDA, CDR2 SQIVND (reference sequence). V shed 4 bases and J shed 8 bases, with 15 bases lying between them. This CDR3 is CASSRKLVTYEQFF. CDR3 coding DNA: TGTGCCAGTAGTAGAAAACTAGTTACATATGAGCAGTTCTTC.

The chain uses TRBV11-2 and TRBJ2-5; 10 bases align to TRBD2. V shed 4 bases, J shed 3 bases, and the junction held 5 bases outside the gene matches. This CDR3 contains 15 residues. Germline V gene lookup returns CDR1 SGHAT and CDR2 FQNNGV. The CDR3 coding sequence is TGTGCCAGCAGCTACACTAGCGGGGAAGAAGAGACCCAGTACTTC. This codes for CASSYTSGEEETQYF.

The genes are TRBV24-1 and TRBJ1-5; 9 bases match TRBD1. The germline V gene has CDR1 KGHDR and CDR2 SFDVKD. J was trimmed by 7 bases and V by 4 bases; bases with no gene match: 10. This CDR3 has 16 amino acids. DNA of the CDR3: TGTGCCACCAGTGACCAACAGGGGGCCTGGTGGCAGCCCCAGCATTTT. It translates to CATSDQQGAWWQPQHF.

The genes are TRBV12-3 or TRBV12-4 and TRBJ1-6, with D uncertain. The CDR3 is 12 amino acids. V shed 5 bases and J shed 10 bases, with 9 bases lying between them. The chain's CDR3 is CASSASISPLHF. In nucleotides, the CDR3 is TGTGCCAGCAGTGCCTCTATCTCACCCCTCCACTTT.

This chain connects TRBV18 to TRBJ2-7; 7 bases are shared with TRBD1. J lost 3 bases, V lost 4 bases, and 3 bases had no gene match. CDR3 length: 13 residues. Germline CDR1 reads KGHSH; CDR2 reads LQKENI. DNA for the CDR3: TGTGCCAGCTCACGGGCAGGGGGCTACGAGCAGTACTTC. Translation: CASSRAGGYEQYF.

CDR3: CASSVQGAATGELFF. CDR3 bases: TGTGCCAGCAGCGTTCAGGGGGCGGCCACCGGGGAGCTGTTTTTT. V usage is TRBV9 and J usage is TRBJ2-2; 8 positions agree with TRBD1. Germline CDR1 SGDLS, CDR2 YYNGEE. The CDR3 is made up of 15 amino acids. Trimming removed 2 bases from V and 4 bases from J; junction bases left unmatched: 4.

V and J are TRBV10-3 and TRBJ1-1; the D is unclear. V lost 3 bases and J 0 bases, leaving 11 bases between the germline ends. This CDR3 region has 15 residues. The V gene's germline CDR1 is ENHRY and CDR2 SYGVKD. The CDR3 DNA sequence: TGTGCCATCAGTGAAGCGGCGGCTATGAACACTGAAGCTTTCTTT. Translation: CAISEAAAMNTEAFF.

Only a few counts were recorded for this clone. V usage is TRBV19 and J usage is TRBJ2-7; TRBD1 matches at 8 bases. The CDR3 extends over 14 amino acids. Germline lookup yields CDR1 LNHDA and CDR2 SQIVND (reference sequence). J was trimmed by 1 base and V by 6 bases; bases with no gene match: 5. The CDR3 DNA is TGTGCCAGTAGGGAGGACAGGGCTTCCTACGAGCAGTACTTC. Protein product: CASREDRASYEQYF.

A few counts support this clone. The chain links TRBV7-9 to TRBJ2-7, with D hard to call. Germline CDR1 and CDR2: SEHNR and FQNEAQ (reference sequence). This CDR3 is 13 amino acids long. V gave up 3 bases and J gave up 11 bases, with 17 bases separating them. The CDR3 spells CASSFSLSTPEYF. As DNA, the CDR3 is TGTGCCAGCAGCTTTTCACTCTCCACCCCGGAGTACTTC.

The rearrangement joins TRBV7-2 to TRBJ2-7, with 11 bases matching TRBD2. CDR1 is SGHTA, CDR2 FQGNSA, per germline. V was clipped by 5 bases and J by 2 bases; unmatched bases: 5. The CDR3 covers 15 residues. CDR3 sequence reads: CASSQTSGTTYEQYF. DNA of the CDR3: TGTGCCAGCAGCCAGACTAGCGGGACGACCTACGAGCAGTACTTC.

The count of this clone is one. The V call is TRBV6-5, the J call TRBJ2-5; TRBD1 matches at 10 bases. The CDR3 has 15 residues. V was clipped by 0 bases and J by 2 bases; unmatched bases: 0. The V gene's germline CDR1 is MNHEY and CDR2 SVGAGI. The CDR3, as DNA: TGTGCCAGCAGTTACTCGGGACAGGGGCAAGAGACCCAGTACTTC. Translating gives CASSYSGQGQETQYF.

The chain has TRBV10-3 and TRBJ2-3; 9 nucleotides line up with TRBD1. The germline V gene encodes CDR1 ENHRY and CDR2 SYGVKD. This CDR3 contains 15 residues. Trimming cost V 5 bases and J 3 bases; bases outside gene matches: 6. In nucleotides, the CDR3 is TGTGCCATCAGTCCACAGGGGGCGGGGACAGATACGCAGTATTTT. Translating it yields CAISPQGAGTDTQYF.

The J gene is TRBJ1-5, the V gene TRBV5-6; 10 bases fit TRBD1. CDR1 SGHDT and CDR2 YYEEEE come from the germline V gene. The junction had 7 bases not matched to a gene; V was cut back by 4 bases and J by 6 bases. The CDR3 contains 15 residues. As DNA, the CDR3 is TGTGCCAGCAGCCCCCGGGACAGGGGAGGTCAGCCCCAGCATTTT. This sequence encodes CASSPRDRGGQPQHF.

V and J are TRBV10-3 and TRBJ1-2, with D perhaps TRBD1 (6 bases). The germline gives CDR1 ENHRY, CDR2 SYGVKD. V lost 7 bases and J lost 6, with 15 bases in between. This CDR3 contains 13 residues. The CDR3 DNA follows: TGTGCCATCAACTTACAGGGACCGGATGGCTACACCTTC. The encoded protein is CAINLQGPDGYTF.

The CDR3, as DNA: TGTGCCAGCAGTTACCAGTATTCAGGGGGCGCGGGTGGCTACACCTTC. Its protein is CASSYQYSGGAGGYTF. The chain couples TRBV6-5 to TRBJ1-2; 8 bases line up with TRBD1. The length of the CDR3 is 16 residues. Germline lookup yields CDR1 MNHEY and CDR2 SVGAGI. The V segment lost 2 bases and the J segment 7 bases; nucleotides outside the gene matches: 12.

The J gene is TRBJ1-5, the V gene TRBV27, with D hard to call. CDR3 length equals 16 residues. In germline, CDR1 is MNHEY, CDR2 SMNVEV (reference sequence). Trimming shortened V by 2 bases and J by 0 bases, and 11 bases separated the two germline ends. The CDR3 nucleotides are TGTGCCAGCAGTTTAGGGCAGGATTATAGCAATCAGCCCCAGCATTTT. Amino acid sequence: CASSLGQDYSNQPQHF.

J is TRBJ1-4 and V is TRBV15, with TRBD1 identical over 7 bases. Trimming at V came to 0 bases and at J to 7 bases, leaving 5 bases not matched to a gene. Germline CDR1 reads LNHNV; CDR2 reads YYDKDF (reference sequence). This CDR3 comprises 15 residues. Here the CDR3 reads CATSRDQTGAEKLFF. Here the CDR3 DNA reads TGTGCCACCAGCAGAGATCAAACAGGGGCTGAAAAACTGTTTTTT.

V and J are TRBV5-1 and TRBJ1-2, with TRBD1 identical over 9 bases. This CDR3 spans 15 amino acids. Germline V gene lookup returns CDR1 SGHRS and CDR2 YFSETQ. V shed 4 bases, J shed 5 bases, and the junction held 9 bases outside the gene matches. The DNA of the CDR3 is TGCGCCAGCAGCCCGCGGGACAGGGAGGATTATGGCTACACCTTC. Protein product: CASSPRDREDYGYTF.

The V call is TRBV30, the J call TRBJ1-2, with a tentative D call TRBD1 (6 bases). V shed 4 bases and J shed 0 bases, with 15 bases lying between them. The V gene's germline CDR1 is GTSNPN and CDR2 SVGIG (reference sequence). The CDR3 runs to 15 residues. CDR3 protein: CAWKAGALANYGYTF. The CDR3 DNA sequence: TGTGCCTGGAAGGCAGGGGCCTTAGCTAACTATGGCTACACCTTC.